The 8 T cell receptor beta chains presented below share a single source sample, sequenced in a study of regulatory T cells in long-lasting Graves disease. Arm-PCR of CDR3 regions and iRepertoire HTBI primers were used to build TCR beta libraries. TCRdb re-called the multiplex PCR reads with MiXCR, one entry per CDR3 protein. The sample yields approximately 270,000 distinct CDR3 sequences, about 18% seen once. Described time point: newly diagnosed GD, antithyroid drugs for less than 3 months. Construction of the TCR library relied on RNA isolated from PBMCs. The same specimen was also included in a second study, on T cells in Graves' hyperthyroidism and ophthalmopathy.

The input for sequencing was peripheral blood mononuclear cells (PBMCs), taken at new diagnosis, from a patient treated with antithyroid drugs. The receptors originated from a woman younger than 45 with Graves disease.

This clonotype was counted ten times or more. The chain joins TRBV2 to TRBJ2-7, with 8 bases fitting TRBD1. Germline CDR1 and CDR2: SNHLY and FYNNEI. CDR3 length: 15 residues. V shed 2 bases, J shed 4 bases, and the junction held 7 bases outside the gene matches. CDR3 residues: CASSELWQGAYEQYF. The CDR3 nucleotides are TGTGCCAGCAGTGAATTGTGGCAGGGGGCTTACGAGCAGTACTTC. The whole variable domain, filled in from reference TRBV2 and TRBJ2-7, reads EPEVTQTPSHQVTQMGQEVILRCVPISNHLYFYWYRQILGQKVEFLVSFYNNEISEKSEIFDDQFSVERPDGSNFTLKIRSTKLEDSAMYFCASSELWQGAYEQYFGPGTRLTVT.

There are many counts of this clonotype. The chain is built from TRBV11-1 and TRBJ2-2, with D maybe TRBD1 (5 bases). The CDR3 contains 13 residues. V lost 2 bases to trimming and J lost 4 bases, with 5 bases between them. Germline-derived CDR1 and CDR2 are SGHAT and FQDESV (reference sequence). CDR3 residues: CASSLQGTGELFF. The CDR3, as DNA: TGTGCCAGCAGCTTACAGGGCACCGGGGAGCTGTTTTTT.

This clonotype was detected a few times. Here the CDR3 DNA reads TGTGCCAGCAGCTTAACAGGGACAGGGCTCCCTGGGGCCAACGTCCTGACTTTC. It yields the protein CASSLTGTGLPGANVLTF. The chain links TRBV7-3 to TRBJ2-6; 9 nucleotides match TRBD1. From germline, CDR1 is SGHTA and CDR2 FQGTGA. There are 18 residues in the CDR3. V gave up 0 bases and J gave up 2 bases; unmatched junction bases: 5.

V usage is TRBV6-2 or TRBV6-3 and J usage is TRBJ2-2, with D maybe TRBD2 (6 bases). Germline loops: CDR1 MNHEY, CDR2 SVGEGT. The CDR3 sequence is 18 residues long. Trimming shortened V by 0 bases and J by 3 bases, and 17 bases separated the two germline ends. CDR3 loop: CASSYSTSGVVDTGELFF. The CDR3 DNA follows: TGTGCCAGCAGTTACTCCACTTCGGGGGTGGTGGACACCGGGGAGCTGTTTTTT.

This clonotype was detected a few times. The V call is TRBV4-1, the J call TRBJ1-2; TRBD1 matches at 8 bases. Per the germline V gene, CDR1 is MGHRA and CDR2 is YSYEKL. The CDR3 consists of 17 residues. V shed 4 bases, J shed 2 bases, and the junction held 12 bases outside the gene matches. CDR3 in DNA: TGCGCCAGCAGCCTTACACAACGGGACAGGCAAAACTATGGCTACACCTTC. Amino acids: CASSLTQRDRQNYGYTF.

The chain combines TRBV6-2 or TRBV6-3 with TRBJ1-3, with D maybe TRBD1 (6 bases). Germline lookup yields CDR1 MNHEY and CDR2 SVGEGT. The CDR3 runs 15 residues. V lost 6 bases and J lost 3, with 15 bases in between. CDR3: CASRRQGGYGNTIYF. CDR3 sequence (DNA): TGTGCCAGCAGACGCCAAGGGGGGTATGGAAACACCATATATTTT.

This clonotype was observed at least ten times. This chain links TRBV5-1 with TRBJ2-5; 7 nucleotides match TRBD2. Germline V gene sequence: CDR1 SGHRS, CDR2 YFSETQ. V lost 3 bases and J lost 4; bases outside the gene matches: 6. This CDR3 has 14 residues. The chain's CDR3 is CASSSREGGETQYF. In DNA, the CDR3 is TGCGCCAGCAGCTCGAGGGAGGGTGGAGAGACCCAGTACTTC.

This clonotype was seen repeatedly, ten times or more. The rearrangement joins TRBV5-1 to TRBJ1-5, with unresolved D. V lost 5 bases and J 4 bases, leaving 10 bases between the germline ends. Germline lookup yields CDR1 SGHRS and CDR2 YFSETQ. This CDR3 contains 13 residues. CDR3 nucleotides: TGCGCCAGCAGACACAACTTAAATCAGCCCCAGCATTTT. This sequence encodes CASRHNLNQPQHF.